The T cell receptor beta chain described here comes from a study of T cell changes during pregnancy in multiple sclerosis (dated by TCRdb to between 2018 and 2020). In the study overall: Changes in the T cell repertoire over the course of pregnancy were examined in this study in women with multiple sclerosis.

A distance of 16 bases separates the germline ends of V and J, which lose 3 bases and 11 bases respectively. Via the germline V gene, CDR1 is SGHVS and CDR2 FNYEAQ. The CDR3 runs 13 amino acids, cysteine and phenylalanine included. The DNA shown is the 39-base CDR3, in frame from base 1. Libraries were made using the immunoSEQ multiplex PCR assay. The immuneACCESS repertoire file appears here via TCRdb, limited to in-frame rearrangements. These files lack a portion of the clones; in checked studies, under half of the deficit traces to unresolved V genes, and the cause of the others is not known. This sample lists 100,000 to 130,000 clones; 92% were detected once. The ten largest clones capture 0.78% of the sample. To note about this clone: What antigen it recognizes has not been identified. No base qualities exist here, and no much larger clone lies one base off it.

The chain joins TRBV7-6 to TRBJ1-1, with no confident D gene call. The TCR originated in a female donor in good health, enrolled as a control in a pregnancy study. Sequenced material: peripheral blood, taken in the third trimester of pregnancy. The nucleotide sequence reads TGTGCCAGCAGCTTGAGGGAGCGAGAGGAGGCTTTCTTT. It codes for CASSLREREEAFF.